The rows below give T cell receptor beta chains drawn from one sample of a study of blood T cell repertoires in COVID-19. TCRdb's table, derived via immunoSEQ multiplex PCR, lists solely in-frame clones and lacks some. The table shows about 190,000 clones, with 84% occurring only once. Sequenced sample: peripheral blood. These receptors all stem from a woman in her 70s with active or convalescent COVID-19. Each CDR3 is given with its conserved first and last residue. The D gene is left open where the match is weak. Expanded clones are given a class, and other clones once, few, many or no size at all.

D gene,J gene,V gene,clone size,CDR3 protein,CDR3 DNA
TRBD2,TRBJ2-7,TRBV20-1,-,CSASMAGGAPSYEQYF,TGCAGTGCTAGTATGGCGGGAGGGGCCCCCTCCTACGAGCAGTACTTC
TRBD2,TRBJ2-3,TRBV28,-,CASSLKTSGTDTQYF,TGTGCCAGCAGTTTGAAGACTAGCGGCACAGATACGCAGTATTTT
TRBD2,TRBJ2-7,TRBV6-5,-,CASSYGTSGYEQYF,TGTGCCAGCAGTTACGGGACTAGCGGTTACGAGCAGTACTTC
TRBD2,TRBJ2-5,TRBV5-5,-,CASSSRGRTSGSMETQYF,TGTGCCAGCAGCTCCAGGGGCCGGACTAGCGGGAGCATGGAGACCCAGTACTTC
-,TRBJ1-3,TRBV18,-,CASSPDTGNTIYF,TGTGCCAGCTCACCAGACACTGGAAACACCATATATTTT
TRBD1,TRBJ1-6,TRBV4-2,-,CASSPGQGSSPLHF,TGTGCCAGCAGCCCGGGACAGGGAAGTTCACCCCTCCACTTT
TRBD1,TRBJ2-2,TRBV2,-,CASSPGQAPISGELFF,TGTGCCAGCAGCCCTGGACAGGCTCCCATAAGCGGGGAGCTGTTTTTT
-,TRBJ2-5,TRBV5-1,-,CASSSRGDFMETQYF,TGCGCCAGCAGCTCCAGGGGAGATTTTATGGAGACCCAGTACTTC
-,TRBJ2-1,TRBV7-9,-,CASSLDLGAEQFF,TGTGCCAGCAGCTTAGATCTAGGGGCGGAGCAGTTCTTC
-,TRBJ2-7,TRBV21-1,few,CASRMGGSLFCYEQYF,TGTGCCAGCAGAATGGGCGGGAGCTTGTTTTGCTACGAGCAGTACTTC
TRBD2,TRBJ2-1,TRBV11-2,-,CASSPARTSGGEQFF,TGTGCCAGCAGCCCCGCTAGGACTAGCGGGGGAGAGCAGTTCTTC
TRBD2,TRBJ2-6,TRBV28,-,CASSFSYGLAGVGSGANVLTF,TGTGCCAGCAGTTTCTCATACGGACTAGCGGGAGTTGGGTCTGGGGCCAACGTCCTGACTTTC
TRBD1,TRBJ2-7,TRBV7-2,-,CASSLVPGGAYEQYF,TGTGCCAGCAGCTTAGTGCCAGGGGGTGCCTACGAGCAGTACTTC
-,TRBJ1-1,TRBV14,few,CASSQDWWGGGTEAFF,TGTGCCAGCAGCCAAGATTGGTGGGGGGGAGGCACTGAAGCTTTCTTT
-,TRBJ2-1,TRBV7-3,-,CASSLRGATYNEQFF,TGTGCCAGCAGCTTACGGGGGGCTACCTACAATGAGCAGTTCTTC
TRBD2,TRBJ2-2,TRBV7-2,-,CASSLSGRAAGELFF,TGTGCCAGCAGCTTAAGCGGGAGGGCTGCCGGGGAGCTGTTTTTT
-,TRBJ2-3,TRBV13,-,CASSLGGRGDTQYF,TGTGCCAGCAGCTTAGGCGGGAGAGGGGATACGCAGTATTTT
TRBD2,TRBJ2-3,TRBV29-1,-,CSVRGTSGIRDTQYF,TGCAGCGTTCGCGGGACTAGCGGGATCCGGGATACGCAGTATTTT
TRBD1,TRBJ2-2,TRBV7-9,-,CASSTGVLSTGELFF,TGTGCCAGCAGCACAGGGGTCCTGAGCACCGGGGAGCTGTTTTTT
TRBD1,TRBJ2-7,TRBV2,-,CASSAGTGGPYEQYF,TGTGCCAGCAGTGCAGGAACAGGGGGCCCCTACGAGCAGTACTTC
-,TRBJ1-3,TRBV21-1,-,CASSKAPGEDSGNTIYF,TGTGCCAGCAGCAAAGCGCCAGGGGAAGACTCTGGAAACACCATATATTTT
-,TRBJ2-3,TRBV3-1/TRBV3-2,few,CASSLQGSFADTQYF,TGTGCCAGCAGCCTACAGGGATCGTTCGCAGATACGCAGTATTTT
TRBD1,TRBJ1-2,TRBV7-9,-,CASSLEGADGYTF,TGTGCCAGCAGCTTAGAGGGGGCAGATGGCTACACCTTC
-,TRBJ1-3,TRBV30,-,CAWSAGGGSTIYF,TGTGCCTGGAGTGCCGGGGGGGGTAGCACCATATATTTT
-,TRBJ1-2,TRBV28,-,CASSSAGGTNYGYTF,TGTGCCAGCAGTTCTGCAGGTGGTACTAACTATGGCTACACCTTC
-,TRBJ1-1,TRBV11-1,once,CASSFRMNTEAFF,TGTGCCAGCAGCTTCAGGATGAACACTGAAGCTTTCTTT
TRBD1,TRBJ1-5,TRBV19,-,CASSPWGQGINQPQHF,TGTGCCAGTAGTCCCTGGGGACAGGGGATCAATCAGCCCCAGCATTTT